Listed below are T cell receptor beta chains from one sample, sequenced in a study of regulatory T cells in long-lasting Graves disease. TCRdb reprocessed the multiplex PCR reads with MiXCR, giving one entry per CDR3 protein. The sample lists fewer than 450,000 distinct CDR3 sequences, roughly 15% seen once, with over 7.5% in the top ten. These data also featured in a second study, about T cells in Graves' hyperthyroidism and ophthalmopathy.

The specimen was peripheral blood mononuclear cells (PBMCs), collected at new diagnosis, from a patient treated with antithyroid drugs. These receptor sequences come from a woman aged 40 to 50 with Graves disease. The CDR3 runs from the conserved cysteine through the conserved F or W. D genes are given only for firm matches. The size entry is marked missing in some rows and otherwise reads once, few, many or a size class.

J gene | V gene | D gene | clone size | CDR3 DNA | CDR3 protein
TRBJ2-1 | TRBV20-1 | - | - | TGCAGTGCTAGAGAGGAAGGGACAGGGCTAGGGAGCGGGAGTATTTATGAGCAGTTCTTC | CSAREEGTGLGSGSIYEQFF
TRBJ2-1 | TRBV28 | - | many | TGTGCCAGCAGTTTAATATCCGGGGGACCTGGGTATGAGCAGTTCTTC | CASSLISGGPGYEQFF
TRBJ1-1 | TRBV4-1 | - | few | TGCGCCAGCAGCCAGGGAATTGGAAGGATGAACACTGAAGCTTTCTTT | CASSQGIGRMNTEAFF
TRBJ1-4 | TRBV9 | - | few | TGTGCCAGCAGCGTAGGTGTCGGGGGCGCAACTAATGAAAAACTGTTTTTT | CASSVGVGGATNEKLFF
TRBJ2-7 | TRBV14 | TRBD2 | - | TGTGCCAGCAGCCAAGATGGCGGGAGTCGCGACGAGCAGTACTTC | CASSQDGGSRDEQYF
TRBJ1-2 | TRBV3-1 | - | many | TGTGCCAGCAGCCAAGCGGCAACTGGGGGCTACACCTTC | CASSQAATGGYTF
TRBJ1-4 | TRBV7-9 | - | many | TGTGCCAGCAGCGCAGCAGGTGATGAAAAACTGTTTTTT | CASSAAGDEKLFF
TRBJ2-3 | TRBV7-2 | - | - | TGTGCCAGCAGCCTCGAGCCCGGCGGTACGCAGTATTTT | CASSLEPGGTQYF
TRBJ1-1 | TRBV28 | TRBD1 | many | TGTGCCAGCAGTGGGGGCGGGACAGCGGTACTTGAAGCTTTCTTT | CASSGGGTAVLEAFF
TRBJ2-5 | TRBV3-1 | TRBD2 | many | TGTGCCAGCAGCCCTTGGACTAGCGGGATCAAAGAGACCCAGTACTTC | CASSPWTSGIKETQYF
TRBJ2-7 | TRBV6-5 | - | - | TGTGCCAGCAGTTACTCGGTACAGGGCCACACCTACGAGCAGTACTTC | CASSYSVQGHTYEQYF
TRBJ2-2 | TRBV11-3 | - | many | TGTGCCAGCAGCAATAGGGGCAGTAACACCGGGGAGCTGTTTTTT | CASSNRGSNTGELFF
TRBJ1-1 | TRBV6-1 | - | - | TGTGCCAGCAGTCCCTCCGGAGGTGAAGCTTTCTTT | CASSPSGGEAFF
TRBJ1-2 | TRBV28 | - | few | TGTGCCAGCAGTCCGCCCGGAAGGTGGAACTATGGCTACACCTTC | CASSPPGRWNYGYTF
TRBJ2-7 | TRBV6-1 | - | - | TGTGCCAGCAGCGTAGCCTATAGTGATGTGGGCGGGCCCTCCTACGAGCAGTACTTC | CASSVAYSDVGGPSYEQYF
TRBJ2-2 | TRBV12-3/TRBV12-4 | - | many | TGTGCCAGCAGGTACTTGGGAGTGAGCACCGGGGAGCTGTTTTTT | CASRYLGVSTGELFF
TRBJ2-6 | TRBV7-2 | - | many | TGTGCCAGCAGCTTAGTGTCGGCAGGTTCAACCAACGTCCTGACTTTC | CASSLVSAGSTNVLTF
TRBJ2-2 | TRBV5-4 | TRBD2 | many | TGTGCCAGCAGCTTGCTAGGACTAGCGGGAGCAGACACCGGGGAGCTGTTTTTT | CASSLLGLAGADTGELFF
TRBJ1-4 | TRBV2 | - | - | TGTGCCAGCAGGGACAACAGAAGAACTAATGAAAAACTGTTTTTT | CASRDNRRTNEKLFF
TRBJ2-7 | TRBV11-2 | TRBD2 | many | TGTGCCAGCAGCTTAGATAGTTGGACTAGCGGGAGACCCTACGAGCAGTACTTC | CASSLDSWTSGRPYEQYF
TRBJ1-1 | TRBV4-1 | - | many | TGCGCCAGCAGCCGCAGCGGGACGGGGAACACTGAAGCTTTCTTT | CASSRSGTGNTEAFF
TRBJ2-6 | TRBV3-1 | TRBD1 | - | TGTGCCTGCAGCCATCAGGGGGCATATGGGGCCAACGTCCTGACTTTC | CACSHQGAYGANVLTF
TRBJ2-3 | TRBV5-6 | - | - | TGTGCCAGCAGCTCGGGACTGGACGGCTCAGATACGCAGTATTTT | CASSSGLDGSDTQYF
TRBJ2-3 | TRBV6-2/TRBV6-3 | TRBD2 | - | TGTGCCAGCAGTGAGTACCTAGCGGGAGTATTGGATACGCAGTATTTT | CASSEYLAGVLDTQYF
TRBJ2-3 | TRBV7-9 | - | many | TGTGCCAGCAGCTGGGATGGTAGAACCACAGATACGCAGTATTTT | CASSWDGRTTDTQYF
TRBJ2-1 | TRBV20-1 | TRBD1 | many | TGCAGTGCTAGAGATTATGGGGACAGGGTATACAATGAGCAGTTCTTC | CSARDYGDRVYNEQFF
TRBJ1-1 | TRBV10-3 | - | - | TGTGCCATCAGTGTAGGGGGTGGAACTGAAGCTTTCTTT | CAISVGGGTEAFF
TRBJ2-7 | TRBV6-5 | - | - | TGTGCCAGCAGTTACTCCCAGGAGGAGGCCGAGCAGTACTTC | CASSYSQEEAEQYF
TRBJ2-1 | TRBV5-1 | TRBD1 | many | TGCGCCAGCAGGATCGACAGGGTTGAGCAGTTCTTC | CASRIDRVEQFF
TRBJ2-5 | TRBV5-1 | TRBD2 | many | TGCGCCAGCAGTCATGGGAGGGCAGTTCAAGAGACCCAGTACTTC | CASSHGRAVQETQYF
TRBJ2-1 | TRBV28 | - | - | TGTGCCAGCAGTTTAGTCAGCGTACCCTACAATGAGCAGTTCTTC | CASSLVSVPYNEQFF
TRBJ2-5 | TRBV7-2 | - | many | - | CASSLFGNGETQYF
TRBJ2-5 | TRBV20-1 | - | few | TGCAGTGCTAGCCTCATCCACCAAGAGACCCAGTACTTC | CSASLIHQETQYF
TRBJ2-1 | TRBV6-2/TRBV6-3 | - | few | TGTGCCAGCATACGAGCGTATCCCTACAATGAGCAGTTCTTC | CASIRAYPYNEQFF
TRBJ1-1 | TRBV4-1 | TRBD1 | - | TGCGCCAGCAGCCGAGGACAGGGTGATGAGAACACTGAAGCTTTCTTT | CASSRGQGDENTEAFF
TRBJ2-1 | TRBV20-1 | TRBD2 | many | TGCAGTGCTAGAGATCTGGCTAGCGGGAGCCCTTACAATGAGCAGTTCTTC | CSARDLASGSPYNEQFF
TRBJ2-7 | TRBV25-1 | - | many | TGTGCCAGCATCCCTGGGAGGGGGCGTCAACAGAACGAGCAGTACTTC | CASIPGRGRQQNEQYF
TRBJ2-2 | TRBV7-9 | TRBD2 | few | TGTGCCAGCAGCCCCAGAGGGAGCGGGAGTGGGAACACCGGGGAGCTGTTTTTT | CASSPRGSGSGNTGELFF
TRBJ2-1 | TRBV11-3 | - | - | TGTGCCAGCAGCTTAGATGGAATATTCCAGCAGTTCTTC | CASSLDGIFQQFF
TRBJ2-5 | TRBV19 | TRBD2 | many | TGTGCCAGTACTGGTGGCGGGAGATATCAAGAGACCCAGTACTTC | CASTGGGRYQETQYF
TRBJ2-2 | TRBV10-2 | - | - | TGCGCCAGCAGGGAACCGGGACGGGGACCCACCGGGGAGCTGTTTTTT | CASREPGRGPTGELFF
TRBJ1-5 | TRBV12-3/TRBV12-4 | TRBD1 | many | TGTGCCAGTAGGTGGACAGGGGGCATTCAGCCCCAGCATTTT | CASRWTGGIQPQHF
TRBJ2-7 | TRBV20-1 | - | many | TGCAGTGCTGTAGACAGCCAAACCTACGAGCAGTACTTC | CSAVDSQTYEQYF